This T cell receptor beta chain was sequenced in a study of OX40 agonist ivuxolimab in advanced cancers. This CDR3 is built from 14 residues. Germline CDR1 reads SGHRS; CDR2 reads YFSETQ. The germline V and J ends were trimmed by 4 bases and 2 bases, with 10 bases remaining between them. Sequenced by immunoSEQ multiplex PCR; TCRdb stores in-frame clones only, minus some. In the table there are 55,000 to 75,000 clones, around 87% of which are singletons. The specimen was CD4+ or CD8+ T cells sorted from blood, collected in a trial of the OX40 agonist ivuxolimab. The clonotype comes from an adult with an advanced solid tumor such as melanoma, head and neck, liver or kidney cancer. The chain couples TRBV5-1 to TRBJ1-5; D unclear. CDR3 coding DNA: TGCGCCAGCAGCGTTGACGGACGCAATCAGCCCCAGCATTTT. Amino acid sequence: CASSVDGRNQPQHF.